The entry below gives a single T cell receptor (beta chain) sequence along with its context. This record comes from a study of blood T cell repertoires in COVID-19. Overall study context: Italy, Spain and the United States were the sources of the convalescent and acute COVID-19 samples.

The V gene end was trimmed by 10 bases and the J gene end by 2 bases; junction bases not matched to a gene: 6. Germline-derived CDR1 and CDR2 are MGHRA and YSYEKL. The CDR3 length is 13 residues. Sequencing used immunoSEQ multiplex PCR; TCRdb keeps in-frame clones, though not all of them. The data hold around 41,000 clones, with about four fifths observed a single time. The chain has TRBV4-1 and TRBJ2-3; 7 bases fit TRBD2. Sequencing input: peripheral blood. This receptor was identified in a woman of 80 years or more with active or convalescent COVID-19. The CDR3 DNA sequence: TGCGCCACTGGAGCGGGGTACACAGATACGCAGTATTTT. Its translation: CATGAGYTDTQYF.